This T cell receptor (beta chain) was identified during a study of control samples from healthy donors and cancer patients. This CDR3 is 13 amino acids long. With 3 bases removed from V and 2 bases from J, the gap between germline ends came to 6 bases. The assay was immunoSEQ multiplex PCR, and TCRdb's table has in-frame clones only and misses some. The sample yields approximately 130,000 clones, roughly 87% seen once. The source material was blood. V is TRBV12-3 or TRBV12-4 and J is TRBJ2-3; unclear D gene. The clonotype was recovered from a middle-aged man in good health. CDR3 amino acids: CASSLRVTDTQYF. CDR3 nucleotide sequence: TGTGCCAGCAGTTTGCGCGTCACAGATACGCAGTATTTT.